Each of the 21 T cell receptor beta chains below was sequenced from the same sample in a study of blood T cell repertoires in COVID-19. Here immunoSEQ multiplex PCR was the method, and the copy in TCRdb shows in-frame clones only, minus some. The sample contains 95,000 to 150,000 clones, around 83% of which appear only once. Specimen: PBMCs or T cells enriched from blood (not recorded which). The receptors here all came from a woman aged 25 to 45 who had recovered from COVID-19.

V usage is TRBV21-1 and J usage is TRBJ2-5; TRBD1 is taken as the D call from the table, unchecked against the DNA. TRBV21-1 is assigned pseudogene status. The CDR3 totals 14 residues. CDR3 nucleotides: TGTGCCAGCAGCAACGTAGGGGCGAACGAGACCCAGTACTTC. Protein product: CASSNVGANETQYF.

CDR3 sequence: CASRGPRRENGNEQFF. In DNA, the CDR3 is TGTGCCAGCAGGGGCCCTCGGCGGGAGAACGGTAATGAGCAGTTCTTC. V is TRBV7-9 and J is TRBJ2-1; 7 bases align to TRBD2. Germline values: CDR1 SEHNR, CDR2 FQNEAQ (reference sequence). V trimming: 6 bases; J trimming: 7 bases; junction bases outside the gene matches: 15. The CDR3 has 16 amino acids.

This chain joins TRBV9 and TRBJ1-4, with 8 bases lining up with TRBD1. Per the germline V gene, CDR1 is SGDLS and CDR2 is YYNGEE. Trimming cost V 4 bases and J 15 bases; bases outside gene matches: 17. CDR3 size: 15 residues. Here the CDR3 reads CASSPRTGSNEEVFF. The CDR3 coding sequence is TGTGCCAGCAGCCCCCGGACAGGGTCAAATGAGGAGGTGTTTTTT.

The chain has TRBV25-1 and TRBJ1-3; no firm D call. The CDR3 consists of 12 residues. The V gene's germline CDR1 is MGHDK and CDR2 SYGVNS. Between the trimmed V and J ends, which lost 6 bases and 2 bases, there was a span of 5 bases. The CDR3 loop is CASRAPGNTIYF. The CDR3 DNA follows: TGTGCCAGCAGGGCCCCTGGAAACACCATATATTTT. Filled out from reference TRBV25-1 and TRBJ1-3, the complete variable domain reads EADIYQTPRYLVIGTGKKITLECSQTMGHDKMYWYQQDPGMELHLIHYSYGVNSTEKGDLSSESTVSRIRTEHFPLTLESARPSHTSQYLCASRAPGNTIYFGEGSWLTVV.

The chain links TRBV7-8 to TRBJ1-4, with D tentatively TRBD1 (6 bases). The CDR3 sequence is 14 residues long. The ends were cut back, 5 bases at V and 6 bases at J, with 13 bases in the middle. Germline V gene data show CDR1 as SGHVS and CDR2 as FQNEAQ. In DNA, the CDR3 is TGTGCCAGCAGCCGACAGGTATATCATGAAAAACTGTTTTTT. Encoded protein: CASSRQVYHEKLFF.

The V and J genes are TRBV29-1 and TRBJ2-5; D possibly corresponds to TRBD1 (6 bases). The V end was cut by 4 bases, the J end by 4 bases, with 7 bases between. CDR1 and CDR2 from the germline V gene are SQVTM and ANQGSEA. The length of the CDR3 is 11 residues. Here the CDR3 reads CSVAGVETQYF. CDR3 DNA: TGCAGCGTTGCAGGGGTAGAGACCCAGTACTTC.

This rearrangement joins TRBV5-1 to TRBJ2-3, with TRBD2 matching 10 bases. The V segment lost 3 bases and the J segment 1 base; nucleotides outside the gene matches: 8. Germline V gene data show CDR1 as SGHRS and CDR2 as YFSETQ. The CDR3 is 17 residues long. DNA of the CDR3: TGCGCCAGCAGCTGGGGTCTACTAGCGGGACGCACAGATACGCAGTATTTT. The encoded protein is CASSWGLLAGRTDTQYF.

This chain connects TRBV5-1 to TRBJ1-4; unclear D gene. Trimming left V 4 bases short and J 6 bases short, with 7 bases between. The length of the CDR3 is 12 residues. Germline CDR1 SGHRS, CDR2 YFSETQ. This CDR3 reads CASSDSDEKLFF. DNA of the CDR3: TGCGCCAGCAGCGATTCGGATGAAAAACTGTTTTTT.

The chain employs TRBV4-2 and TRBJ2-7, with TRBD1 identical over 11 bases. Germline V gene sequence: CDR1 LGHNA, CDR2 YNFKEQ. J was trimmed by 4 bases and V by 4 bases; bases with no gene match: 12. CDR3 length: 17 residues. The CDR3 sequence: CASSRSVGGQGVYEQYF. CDR3 DNA: TGTGCCAGCAGCCGCTCGGTGGGGGGACAGGGGGTATACGAGCAGTACTTC.

The V and J genes are TRBV12-3 or TRBV12-4 and TRBJ2-1; D may be TRBD1 (6 bases). The V and J ends lost 2 bases and 4 bases respectively, with 6 bases between them. The CDR3 has 13 residues. Written as DNA, the CDR3 is TGTGCCAGCAGTTTAACAGGGTACAATGAGCAGTTCTTC. Translation gives CASSLTGYNEQFF.

The V gene is TRBV10-3, the J gene TRBJ2-1; D might be TRBD2 (5 bases). This CDR3 is 14 amino acids long. V lost 0 bases, J lost 2 bases, and 5 bases lay in between. The germline V gene encodes CDR1 ENHRY and CDR2 SYGVKD. The DNA of the CDR3 is TGTGCCATCAGTGAGTCGGAGGCCTACAATGAGCAGTTCTTC. This translates into CAISESEAYNEQFF.

The chain links TRBV7-9 to TRBJ2-4; possible D gene TRBD2, 6 bases. This CDR3 is 12 amino acids long. V was pared by 4 bases and J by 6 bases, with 7 bases between. In germline, CDR1 is SEHNR, CDR2 FQNEAQ (reference sequence). The CDR3 reads CASSSGGNIQYF. For the CDR3, the DNA is TGTGCCAGCAGCTCCGGGGGAAACATTCAGTACTTC. Combining the CDR3 with reference TRBV7-9 and TRBJ2-4 gives the whole variable domain DTGVSQNPRHKITKRGQNVTFRCDPISEHNRLYWYRQTLGQGPEFLTYFQNEAQLEKSRLLSDRFSAERPKGSFSTLEIQRTEQGDSAMYLCASSSGGNIQYFGAGTRLSVL.

The rearrangement joins TRBV28 to TRBJ2-1, with 10 nucleotides matching TRBD2. The CDR3 consists of 15 residues. J gave up 2 bases and V 8 bases, and 6 bases lay outside the gene matches. Germline lookup yields CDR1 MDHEN and CDR2 SYDVKM. The chain's CDR3 is CASVTSGKTYNEQFF. The CDR3 DNA reads as TGTGCCAGCGTTACTAGCGGGAAGACCTACAATGAGCAGTTCTTC.

This chain uses TRBV12-3 or TRBV12-4 with TRBJ1-6; D is unresolved. V lost 6 bases and J 12 bases, leaving 12 bases between the germline ends. This CDR3 has 12 residues. Here the CDR3 reads CASSPGVRPLHF. CDR3 nucleotides: TGTGCCAGCAGCCCCGGGGTCCGACCCCTCCACTTT.

The CDR3 region is CASRLMVAGDEQYF. The DNA for the CDR3 is TGTGCCAGCCGATTGATGGTAGCGGGGGACGAGCAGTACTTC. The chain combines TRBV27 with TRBJ2-7; 9 bases align to TRBD2. V lost 8 bases and J lost 5; bases outside the gene matches: 10. This CDR3 region has 14 residues. Germline V CDR1 and CDR2: MNHEY, SMNVEV (reference sequence).

This clone was observed a handful of times. This chain uses TRBV9 with TRBJ2-7; 7 nucleotides match TRBD1. V lost 4 bases, J lost 8 bases, and 18 bases stayed unmatched. Looked up from germline, CDR1 is SGDLS and CDR2 is YYNGEE. The CDR3 extends over 16 amino acids. CDR3 coding DNA: TGTGCCAGCAGCCTCCCCCCGGGACAGTCCCAGCGACAGCAGTACTTC. Its protein product is CASSLPPGQSQRQQYF.

The V and J genes are TRBV29-1 and TRBJ2-1; 7 bases map to TRBD2. The CDR3 has 15 residues. Trimming removed 3 bases from V and 4 bases from J; junction bases left unmatched: 9. Germline V gene data show CDR1 as SQVTM and CDR2 as ANQGSEA. DNA of the CDR3: TGCAGCGTTGAGCCGGCTAGCGGTTTTTACAATGAGCAGTTCTTC. Protein sequence: CSVEPASGFYNEQFF.

This chain links TRBV21-1 with TRBJ1-1; the listed D gene, TRBD1, was not tested against the DNA. TRBV21-1 is a pseudogene. CDR3 size: 20 residues. CDR3 loop: CASSKGEQEWIPTMNTEAFF. The CDR3 region has the DNA TGTGCCAGCAGCAAAGGCGAACAAGAGTGGATACCGACAATGAACACTGAAGCTTTCTTT.

The CDR3 loop is CASSQPGTSGRADTQYF. DNA for the CDR3: TGTGCCAGCAGCCAACCAGGGACTAGCGGGAGGGCAGATACGCAGTATTTT. This chain uses TRBV14 with TRBJ2-3; 16 bases are shared with TRBD2. This CDR3 contains 17 residues. With V trimmed by 2 bases and J by 4 bases, 3 bases remained unmatched. Looked up from germline, CDR1 is SGHDN and CDR2 is FVKESK. Looking up the rest from reference TRBV14 and TRBJ2-3 gives the full variable domain: EAGVTQFPSHSVIEKGQTVTLRCDPISGHDNLYWYRRVMGKEIKFLLHFVKESKQDESGMPNNRFLAERTGGTYSTLKVQPAELEDSGVYFCASSQPGTSGRADTQYFGPGTRLTVL.

The J gene is TRBJ2-7, the V gene TRBV27, with 7 positions matching TRBD1. The J segment lost 0 bases and the V segment lost 5 bases, leaving 4 bases of the junction unmatched. Germline V gene data show CDR1 as MNHEY and CDR2 as SMNVEV (reference sequence). The CDR3 loop spans 14 amino acids. This chain's CDR3 is CASSLRQGSYEQYF. The CDR3 nucleotides are TGTGCCAGCAGTCTTAGACAGGGCTCCTACGAGCAGTACTTC.

The rearrangement links TRBV27 to TRBJ1-1, with TRBD1 matching over 7 bases. The CDR3 sequence is 16 residues long. The trim removed 5 bases at V and 3 bases at J, leaving 12 bases unmatched. Germline V gene lookup returns CDR1 MNHEY and CDR2 SMNVEV (reference sequence). The CDR3 is CASSQTRQGIYTEAFF. The DNA of the CDR3 is TGTGCCAGCAGTCAGACCAGACAGGGCATCTACACTGAAGCTTTCTTT.